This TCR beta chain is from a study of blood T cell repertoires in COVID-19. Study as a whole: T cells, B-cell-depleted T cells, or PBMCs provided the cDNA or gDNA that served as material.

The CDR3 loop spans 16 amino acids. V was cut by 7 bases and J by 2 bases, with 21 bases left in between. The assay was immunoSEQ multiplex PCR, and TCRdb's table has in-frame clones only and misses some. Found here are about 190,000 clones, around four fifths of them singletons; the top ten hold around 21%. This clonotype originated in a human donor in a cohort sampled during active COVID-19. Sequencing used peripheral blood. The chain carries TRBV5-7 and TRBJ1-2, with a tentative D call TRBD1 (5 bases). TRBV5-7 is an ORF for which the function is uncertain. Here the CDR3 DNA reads TGTGCCAGCTCGGTCGGGGCAGGGAGGAGAAACTATGGCTACACCTTC. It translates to CASSVGAGRRNYGYTF.